These T cell receptor beta chains were read from a single sample in a study of early T cells in non-severe SARS-CoV-2 infection. TCRdb itself ran the 5' RACE reads through MiXCR, one entry per CDR3 protein. The repertoire holds tens of thousands of distinct CDR3 sequences, with around 13% as singletons. Source material: whole blood. These receptors originate from an adult who was a healthcare worker with PCR-confirmed SARS-CoV-2 infection or an uninfected control (not recorded which). CDR3s include the opening cysteine and the closing phenylalanine or tryptophan. Fields, in order: J gene, V gene, CDR3 protein.

j_gene: TRBJ2-5
v_gene: TRBV5-1
CDR3aa: CASSSRTSPGETQYF

j_gene: TRBJ2-1
v_gene: TRBV28
CDR3aa: CASSLWRAGKSSYNEQFF

j_gene: TRBJ2-5
v_gene: TRBV18
CDR3aa: CASSPGTDQETQYF

j_gene: TRBJ2-1
v_gene: TRBV20-1
CDR3aa: CSARIAGGANEQFF

j_gene: TRBJ1-2
v_gene: TRBV7-8
CDR3aa: CASSPLTGNDYGYTF

j_gene: TRBJ2-3
v_gene: TRBV4-3
CDR3aa: CASSQGADADTQYF

j_gene: TRBJ2-7
v_gene: TRBV4-3
CDR3aa: CASSQGPKREGHEQYF

j_gene: TRBJ2-5
v_gene: TRBV20-1
CDR3aa: CSAQGQGPAQYF

j_gene: TRBJ2-7
v_gene: TRBV12-3/TRBV12-4
CDR3aa: CASSSTSAYEQYF

j_gene: TRBJ2-2
v_gene: TRBV14
CDR3aa: CASSLWTGANTGELFF

j_gene: TRBJ2-3
v_gene: TRBV12-3/TRBV12-4
CDR3aa: CASSPTLPRTGANTDTQYF

j_gene: TRBJ2-7
v_gene: TRBV3-1
CDR3aa: CASSQDSNSYEQYF

j_gene: TRBJ1-1
v_gene: TRBV5-1
CDR3aa: CASSLEGGGTEAFF

j_gene: TRBJ2-5
v_gene: TRBV29-1
CDR3aa: CSVEAGRRNEQETQYF

j_gene: TRBJ1-3
v_gene: TRBV4-2
CDR3aa: CASSQGTGRSSGNTIYF

j_gene: TRBJ2-3
v_gene: TRBV4-1
CDR3aa: CASSQARTSGPSSTDTQYF

j_gene: TRBJ2-1
v_gene: TRBV29-1
CDR3aa: CSGGGPGLVIHEQFF

j_gene: TRBJ2-5
v_gene: TRBV9
CDR3aa: CASSVGTNQETQYF

j_gene: TRBJ2-6
v_gene: TRBV4-2
CDR3aa: CASSQSAAGANVLTF

j_gene: TRBJ2-1
v_gene: TRBV19
CDR3aa: CASSIGSHTSGGVMEQFF

j_gene: TRBJ1-1
v_gene: TRBV5-6
CDR3aa: CASSPAGSEAFF

j_gene: TRBJ2-7
v_gene: TRBV29-1
CDR3aa: CSAETGTDIREQYF

j_gene: TRBJ1-3
v_gene: TRBV7-2
CDR3aa: CASSPRTAGFSGNTIYF

j_gene: TRBJ1-2
v_gene: TRBV5-1
CDR3aa: CASSLESRVVRYGYTF

j_gene: TRBJ2-1
v_gene: TRBV12-3/TRBV12-4
CDR3aa: CAIPARAAYNEQFF

j_gene: TRBJ1-1
v_gene: TRBV13
CDR3aa: CASSYNRATEAFF

j_gene: TRBJ1-1
v_gene: TRBV7-8
CDR3aa: CASSLAQGTRYTEAFF

j_gene: TRBJ1-1
v_gene: TRBV20-1
CDR3aa: CSARDFGTAEAFF

j_gene: TRBJ1-2
v_gene: TRBV7-9
CDR3aa: CASGRGSNYGYTF

j_gene: TRBJ2-1
v_gene: TRBV6-4
CDR3aa: CASSEFQGVYEQFF

j_gene: TRBJ1-5
v_gene: TRBV25-1
CDR3aa: CASSELVVGSSDDQPQHF

j_gene: TRBJ2-7
v_gene: TRBV4-3
CDR3aa: CASSHRDRAYEQYF

j_gene: TRBJ2-6
v_gene: TRBV2
CDR3aa: CASPEGPSGANVLTF

j_gene: TRBJ2-1
v_gene: TRBV9
CDR3aa: CASSAGTTNYNEQFF

j_gene: TRBJ2-6
v_gene: TRBV6-1
CDR3aa: CASRKSGAGGANVLTF

j_gene: TRBJ1-1
v_gene: TRBV28
CDR3aa: CASKGGRVNTEAFF

j_gene: TRBJ2-7
v_gene: TRBV5-4
CDR3aa: CASSFPGTGWSEQYF

j_gene: TRBJ2-3
v_gene: TRBV28
CDR3aa: CASSRTWLTQYF

j_gene: TRBJ2-1
v_gene: TRBV6-4
CDR3aa: CASSDRASSYNEQFF

j_gene: TRBJ2-5
v_gene: TRBV11-2
CDR3aa: CASSLRLAGQAGTQYF

j_gene: TRBJ2-6
v_gene: TRBV7-9
CDR3aa: CASSVMTGSDRTNVLTF

j_gene: TRBJ1-1
v_gene: TRBV24-1
CDR3aa: CATWDGNTEAFF

j_gene: TRBJ1-2
v_gene: TRBV6-5
CDR3aa: CASRHRTSAHGYTF

j_gene: TRBJ1-6
v_gene: TRBV14
CDR3aa: CASSQGRLTGAPLHF

j_gene: TRBJ1-4
v_gene: TRBV5-8
CDR3aa: CASSLGTTWEKLFF

j_gene: TRBJ1-2
v_gene: TRBV28
CDR3aa: CASSPGQGAYYGYTF

j_gene: TRBJ1-1
v_gene: TRBV6-1
CDR3aa: CATKTTSITEAFF

j_gene: TRBJ2-1
v_gene: TRBV11-2
CDR3aa: CASRTNEQFF

j_gene: TRBJ2-5
v_gene: TRBV4-3
CDR3aa: CASSQGTSGIETQYF

j_gene: TRBJ2-1
v_gene: TRBV5-1
CDR3aa: CASSPDRTYNEQFF

j_gene: TRBJ2-2
v_gene: TRBV27
CDR3aa: CASSFGTVLTGELFF

j_gene: TRBJ2-3
v_gene: TRBV27
CDR3aa: CASGLDTDTQYF

j_gene: TRBJ1-5
v_gene: TRBV7-8
CDR3aa: CASSLASNQPQHF

j_gene: TRBJ1-2
v_gene: TRBV6-5
CDR3aa: CASSSGLNYGYTF